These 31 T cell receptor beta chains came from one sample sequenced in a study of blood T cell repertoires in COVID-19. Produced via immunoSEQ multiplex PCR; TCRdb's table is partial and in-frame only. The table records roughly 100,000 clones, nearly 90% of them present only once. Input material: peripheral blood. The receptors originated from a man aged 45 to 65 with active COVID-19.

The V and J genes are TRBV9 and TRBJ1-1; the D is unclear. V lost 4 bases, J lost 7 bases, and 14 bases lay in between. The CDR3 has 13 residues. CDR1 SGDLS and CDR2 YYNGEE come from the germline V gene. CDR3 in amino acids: CASSLRLNGEAFF. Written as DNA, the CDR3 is TGTGCCAGCAGCCTTCGTCTGAACGGTGAAGCTTTCTTT.

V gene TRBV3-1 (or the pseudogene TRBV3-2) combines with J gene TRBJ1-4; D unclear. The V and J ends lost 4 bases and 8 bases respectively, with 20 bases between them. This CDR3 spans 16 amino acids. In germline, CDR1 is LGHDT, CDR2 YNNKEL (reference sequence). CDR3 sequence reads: CASSLWAGSGREKLFF. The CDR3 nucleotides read TGTGCCAGCAGCCTCTGGGCGGGCAGTGGCAGGGAAAAACTGTTTTTT.

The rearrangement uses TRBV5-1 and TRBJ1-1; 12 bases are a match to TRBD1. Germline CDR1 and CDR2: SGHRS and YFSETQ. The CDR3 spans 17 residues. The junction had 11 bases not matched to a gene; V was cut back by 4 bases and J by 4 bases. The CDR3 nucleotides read TGCGCCAGCAGCAGAACCGGGACAGGGGGCCAAGGCACTGAAGCTTTCTTT. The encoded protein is CASSRTGTGGQGTEAFF.

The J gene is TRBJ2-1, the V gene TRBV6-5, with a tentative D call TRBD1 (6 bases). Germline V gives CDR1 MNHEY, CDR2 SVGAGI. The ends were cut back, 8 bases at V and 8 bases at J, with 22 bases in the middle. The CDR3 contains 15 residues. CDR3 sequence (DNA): TGTGCCAGCCGGGGACCATGGCAGGGGAACGATGAGCAGTTCTTC. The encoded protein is CASRGPWQGNDEQFF.

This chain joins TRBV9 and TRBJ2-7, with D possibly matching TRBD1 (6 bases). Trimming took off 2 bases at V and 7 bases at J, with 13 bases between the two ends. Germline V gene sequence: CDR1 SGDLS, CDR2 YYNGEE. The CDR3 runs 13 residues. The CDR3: CASSVGGLGEQYF. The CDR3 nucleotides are TGTGCCAGCAGCGTTGGGGGCTTAGGGGAGCAGTACTTC. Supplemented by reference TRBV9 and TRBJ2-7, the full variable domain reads DSGVTQTPKHLITATGQRVTLRCSPRSGDLSVYWYQQSLDQGLQFLIQYYNGEERAKGNILERFSAQQFPDLHSELNLSSLELGDSALYFCASSVGGLGEQYFGPGTRLTVT.

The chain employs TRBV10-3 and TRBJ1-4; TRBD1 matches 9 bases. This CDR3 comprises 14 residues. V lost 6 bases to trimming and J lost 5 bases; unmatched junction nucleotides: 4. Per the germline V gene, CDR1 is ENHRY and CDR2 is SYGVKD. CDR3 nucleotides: TGTGCCATCAGGCGGACAGGGGTCAATGAAAAACTGTTTTTT. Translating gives CAIRRTGVNEKLFF.

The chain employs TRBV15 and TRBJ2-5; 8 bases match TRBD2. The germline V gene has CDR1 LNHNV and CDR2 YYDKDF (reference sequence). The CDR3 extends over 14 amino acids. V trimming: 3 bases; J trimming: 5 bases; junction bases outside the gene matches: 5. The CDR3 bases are TGTGCCACCAGCAGCCGGGGGGGCCGGGAGACCCAGTACTTC. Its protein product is CATSSRGGRETQYF. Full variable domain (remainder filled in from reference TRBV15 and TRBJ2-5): DAMVIQNPRYQVTQFGKPVTLSCSQTLNHNVMYWYQQKSSQAPKLLFHYYDKDFNNEADTPDNFQSRRPNTSFCFLDIRSPGLGDTAMYLCATSSRGGRETQYFGPGTRLLVL.

The CDR3 DNA reads TGTGCCAGCAGCAAAAGCCTGGCCGGGGCCCAGTACTTC. It yields the protein CASSKSLAGAQYF. This chain links TRBV7-2 with TRBJ2-5, with D possibly being TRBD2 (5 bases). The CDR3 is made up of 13 amino acids. The germline CDR1 and CDR2 sequences are SGHTA and FQGNSA. Trimming cost V 5 bases and J 9 bases, with 16 bases left between them.

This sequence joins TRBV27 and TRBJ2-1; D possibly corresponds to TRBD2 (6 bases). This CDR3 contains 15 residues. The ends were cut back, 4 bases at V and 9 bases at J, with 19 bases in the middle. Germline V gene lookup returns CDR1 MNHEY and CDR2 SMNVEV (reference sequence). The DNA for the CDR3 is TGTGCCAGCAGTTATGAGACTAGGGTCGGAACTGAGCAGTTCTTC. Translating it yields CASSYETRVGTEQFF.

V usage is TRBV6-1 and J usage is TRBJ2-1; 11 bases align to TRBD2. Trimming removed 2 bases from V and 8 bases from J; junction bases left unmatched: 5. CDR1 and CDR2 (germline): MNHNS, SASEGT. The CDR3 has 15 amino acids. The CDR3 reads CASSESLAGGYEQFF. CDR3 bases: TGTGCCAGCAGTGAAAGTCTAGCGGGGGGATATGAGCAGTTCTTC.

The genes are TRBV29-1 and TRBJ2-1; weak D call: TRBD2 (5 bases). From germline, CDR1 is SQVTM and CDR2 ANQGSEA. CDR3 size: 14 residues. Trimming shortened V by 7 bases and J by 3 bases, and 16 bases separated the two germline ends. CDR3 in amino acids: CSALLEVFYNEQFF. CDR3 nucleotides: TGCAGCGCCCTTTTGGAGGTCTTCTACAATGAGCAGTTCTTC.

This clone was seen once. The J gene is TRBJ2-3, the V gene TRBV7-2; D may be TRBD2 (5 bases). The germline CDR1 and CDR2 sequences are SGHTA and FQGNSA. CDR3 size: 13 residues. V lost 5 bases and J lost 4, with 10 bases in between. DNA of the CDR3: TGTGCCAGCAGCCCAACTAGGTCAGATACGCAGTATTTT. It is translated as CASSPTRSDTQYF.

The CDR3 sequence: CSASPTQALGYTF. The CDR3, as DNA: TGCAGTGCTAGTCCGACGCAGGCCCTCGGCTACACCTTC. This chain connects TRBV20-1 to TRBJ1-2; D gene ambiguous. This CDR3 comprises 13 residues. Germline CDR1 DFQATT, CDR2 SNEGSKA (reference sequence). V was trimmed by 3 bases and J by 8 bases, leaving 16 bases between them.

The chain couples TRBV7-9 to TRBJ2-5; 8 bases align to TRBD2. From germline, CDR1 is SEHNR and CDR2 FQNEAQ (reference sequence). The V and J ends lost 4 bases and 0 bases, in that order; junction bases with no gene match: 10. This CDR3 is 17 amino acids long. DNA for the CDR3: TGTGCCAGCAGCTCCTACTCCCGGGGGGGAAACCAAGAGACCCAGTACTTC. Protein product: CASSSYSRGGNQETQYF.

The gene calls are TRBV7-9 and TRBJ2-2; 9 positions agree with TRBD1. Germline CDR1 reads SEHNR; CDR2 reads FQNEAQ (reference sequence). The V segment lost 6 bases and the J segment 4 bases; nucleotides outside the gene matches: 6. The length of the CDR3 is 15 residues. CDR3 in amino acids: CASRRGQGFTGELFF. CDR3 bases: TGTGCCAGCAGACGGGGACAGGGCTTCACCGGGGAGCTGTTTTTT.

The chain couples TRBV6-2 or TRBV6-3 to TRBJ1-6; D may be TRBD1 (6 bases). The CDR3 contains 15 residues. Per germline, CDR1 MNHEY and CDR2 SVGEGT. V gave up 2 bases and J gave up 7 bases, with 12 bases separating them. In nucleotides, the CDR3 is TGTGCCAGCAGTTACCGGGCAGGGGTGAATTCACCCCTCCACTTT. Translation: CASSYRAGVNSPLHF.

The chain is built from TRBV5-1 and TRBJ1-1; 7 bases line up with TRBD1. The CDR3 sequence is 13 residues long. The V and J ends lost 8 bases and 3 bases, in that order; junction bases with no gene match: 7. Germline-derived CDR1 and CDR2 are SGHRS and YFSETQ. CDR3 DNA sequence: TGCGCCAGTGGACAGGTGCCGGACACTGAAGCTTTCTTT. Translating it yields CASGQVPDTEAFF. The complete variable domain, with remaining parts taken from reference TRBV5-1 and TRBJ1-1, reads KAGVTQTPRYLIKTRGQQVTLSCSPISGHRSVSWYQQTPGQGLQFLFEYFSETQRNKGNFPGRFSGRQFSNSRSEMNVSTLELGDSALYLCASGQVPDTEAFFGQGTRLTVV.

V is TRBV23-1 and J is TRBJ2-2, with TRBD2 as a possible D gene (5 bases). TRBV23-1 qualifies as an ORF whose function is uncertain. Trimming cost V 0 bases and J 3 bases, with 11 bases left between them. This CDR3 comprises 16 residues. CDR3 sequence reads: CASSQSAGTHTGELFF. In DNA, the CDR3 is TGCGCCAGCAGTCAATCGGCGGGCACACACACCGGGGAGCTGTTTTTT.

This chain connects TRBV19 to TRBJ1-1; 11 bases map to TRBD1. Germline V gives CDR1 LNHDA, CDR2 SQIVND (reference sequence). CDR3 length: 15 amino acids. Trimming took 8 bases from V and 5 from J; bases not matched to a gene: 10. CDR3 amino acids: CASRKGGQGETEAFF. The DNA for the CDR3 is TGTGCCAGTCGGAAAGGGGGACAGGGGGAAACTGAAGCTTTCTTT.

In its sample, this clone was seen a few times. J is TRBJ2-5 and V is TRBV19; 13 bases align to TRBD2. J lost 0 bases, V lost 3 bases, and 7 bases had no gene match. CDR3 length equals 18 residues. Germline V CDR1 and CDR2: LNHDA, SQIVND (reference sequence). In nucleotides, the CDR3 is TGTGCCAGTAGTATGGGGACTAGCGGGGTTCTGTACCAAGAGACCCAGTACTTC. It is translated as CASSMGTSGVLYQETQYF.

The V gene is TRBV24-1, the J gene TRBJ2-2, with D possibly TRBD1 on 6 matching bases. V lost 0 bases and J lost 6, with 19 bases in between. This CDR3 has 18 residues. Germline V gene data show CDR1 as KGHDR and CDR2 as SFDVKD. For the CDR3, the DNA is TGTGCCACCAGTGATTTGGCCACAGGGAAGGTAAGGGCCGGGGAGCTGTTTTTT. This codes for CATSDLATGKVRAGELFF.

DNA of the CDR3: TGCGCCAGCACCAGGGCGGCTAATGAAAAACTGTTTTTT. This encodes CASTRAANEKLFF. This sequence joins TRBV5-1 and TRBJ1-4; perhaps TRBD1 as D (5 bases). V was shortened by 6 bases and J by 3 bases, with 9 bases between the two germline ends. The CDR3 loop spans 13 amino acids. Germline CDR1 SGHRS, CDR2 YFSETQ.

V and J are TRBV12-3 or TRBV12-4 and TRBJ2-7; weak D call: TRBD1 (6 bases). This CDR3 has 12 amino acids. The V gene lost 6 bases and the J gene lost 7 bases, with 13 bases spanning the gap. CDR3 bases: TGTGCCAGCAGCCCAGGGGTGCGGGAGCAGTACTTC. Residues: CASSPGVREQYF.

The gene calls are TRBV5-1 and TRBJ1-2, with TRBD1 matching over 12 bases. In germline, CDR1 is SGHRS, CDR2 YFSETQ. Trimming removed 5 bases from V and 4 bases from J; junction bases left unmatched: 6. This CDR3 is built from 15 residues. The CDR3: CASSSGTGGTYGYTF. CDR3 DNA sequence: TGCGCCAGCAGTTCCGGGACAGGGGGCACCTATGGCTACACCTTC.

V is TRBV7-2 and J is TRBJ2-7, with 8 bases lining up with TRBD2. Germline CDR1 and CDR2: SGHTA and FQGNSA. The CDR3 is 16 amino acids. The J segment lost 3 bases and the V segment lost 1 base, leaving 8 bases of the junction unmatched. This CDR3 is CASSLEWGRGGYEQYF. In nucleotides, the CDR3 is TGTGCCAGCAGCTTAGAATGGGGCCGGGGGGGCTACGAGCAGTACTTC. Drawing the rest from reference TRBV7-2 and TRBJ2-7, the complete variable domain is GAGVSQSPSNKVTEKGKDVELRCDPISGHTALYWYRQSLGQGLEFLIYFQGNSAPDKSGLPSDRFSAERTGGSVSTLTIQRTQQEDSAVYLCASSLEWGRGGYEQYFGPGTRLTVT.

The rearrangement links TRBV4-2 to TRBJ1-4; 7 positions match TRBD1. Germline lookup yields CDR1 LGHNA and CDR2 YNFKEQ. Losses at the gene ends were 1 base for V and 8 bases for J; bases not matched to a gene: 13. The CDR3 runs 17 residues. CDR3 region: CASSQGGQGEVGEKLFF. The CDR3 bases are TGTGCCAGCAGCCAAGGGGGTCAGGGGGAGGTAGGAGAAAAACTGTTTTTT.

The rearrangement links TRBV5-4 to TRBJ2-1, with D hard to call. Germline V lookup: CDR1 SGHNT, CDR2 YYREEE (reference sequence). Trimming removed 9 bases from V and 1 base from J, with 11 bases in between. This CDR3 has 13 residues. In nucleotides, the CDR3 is TGTGCCATACTCAATTCGTCCTACAATGAGCAGTTCTTC. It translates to CAILNSSYNEQFF.

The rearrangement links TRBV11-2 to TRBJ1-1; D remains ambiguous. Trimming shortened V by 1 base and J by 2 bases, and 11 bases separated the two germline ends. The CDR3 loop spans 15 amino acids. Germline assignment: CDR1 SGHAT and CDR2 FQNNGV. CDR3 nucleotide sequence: TGTGCCAGCAGCTTAGTAGGAGGAGAAAACACTGAAGCTTTCTTT. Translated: CASSLVGGENTEAFF.

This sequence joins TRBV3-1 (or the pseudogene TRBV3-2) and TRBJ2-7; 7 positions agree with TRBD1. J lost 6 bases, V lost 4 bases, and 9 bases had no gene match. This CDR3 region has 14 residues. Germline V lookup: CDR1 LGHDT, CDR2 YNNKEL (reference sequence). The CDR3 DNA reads TGTGCCAGCAGCCCCCGGGACAGCGGACCCGAGCAGTACTTC. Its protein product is CASSPRDSGPEQYF.

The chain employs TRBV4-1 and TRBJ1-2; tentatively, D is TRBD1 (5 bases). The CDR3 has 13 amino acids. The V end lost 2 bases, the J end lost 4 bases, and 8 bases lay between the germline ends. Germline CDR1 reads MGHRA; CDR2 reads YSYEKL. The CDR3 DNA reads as TGCGCCAGCAGCCAAATGGACACCTATGGCTACACCTTC. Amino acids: CASSQMDTYGYTF.

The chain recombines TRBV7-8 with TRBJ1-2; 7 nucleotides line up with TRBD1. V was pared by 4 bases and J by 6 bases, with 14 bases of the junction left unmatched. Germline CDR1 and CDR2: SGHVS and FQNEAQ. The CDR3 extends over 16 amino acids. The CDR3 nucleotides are TGTGCCAGCAGCTCCTCGACCCTGACAGGGTCGCATGGCTACACCTTC. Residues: CASSSSTLTGSHGYTF.